The T cell receptor (beta chain) described here comes from a study of blood T cell repertoires in COVID-19 (dated by TCRdb to between 2020 and 2021). Background on the whole study: Collaborator samples came from the United States, Italy and Spain and covered acute and convalescent phases of COVID-19. The prospective study material was composed of cDNA or gDNA derived from T cells, B-cell-depleted T cells, or PBMCs. Deeply sampled blood TCRbeta repertoires from subjects exposed to, actively infected with, or recovered from COVID-19 were included in the dataset. A freely available public database, intended as a resource for researchers studying the immune response to SARS-CoV-2, is where the repertoires were released. Samples were obtained from the ongoing ImmuneRACE study (first 160 participants) and from about 1,300 subjects provided by 6 global collaborators. A de-identified subject ID, COVID-19 status, age in years and sex were almost always included in the sample metadata. Where available, HLA class I and class II types were obtained from metadata supplied by the sample provider rather than from assay-based typing.

As to this clone: The antigen it binds to is not known. The input lacks base qualities; no much larger clone sits a single base away.

Collaborating institutions collected whole blood in K2EDTA tubes following their own protocols. For TCRbeta analysis, collaborators shipped samples in one of three forms: frozen whole blood, isolated PBMCs, or DNA extracted from either of those sample types. Summary of the overall study and its limitations: Clinical and demographic metadata were provided uncurated, with the amount varying by source and participant.

The CDR3 runs 14 amino acids, cysteine and phenylalanine included. The CDR3 DNA has 42 bases and is translated from base 1. The junction carries 10 bases between V and J, which are trimmed by 1 base and 3 bases respectively. CDR1 and CDR2 are drawn from the germline V gene (reference sequence): SGHNT, YYREEE. The immunoSEQ Assay, a bias-controlled multiplex PCR, was used to amplify TCRbeta CDR3 regions from genomic DNA. In the paper's pipeline: Nucleated cell counts per sample were estimated from amplification of reference gene primers within the assay. To quantify the absolute abundance of each unique TCRbeta CDR3 rearrangement, sequence reads were collapsed and filtered. For each sample, productive Simpson clonality was calculated as the square root of Simpson's diversity index across productive rearrangements. As stored in TCRdb, this immuneACCESS dataset retains in-frame rearrangements with V and J assigned. A fraction of the clones does not appear; measured against another copy, unresolved V genes explain less than half of the discrepancy, and the remainder lacks a known reason. V, J and clone size are taken as reported in that table, and D and trimming were inferred from the DNA itself. This sample holds roughly 30,000 clones; roughly 93% were observed only once. The ten top clones hold roughly 5% of the sample.

Sequenced input: peripheral blood. The receptor was isolated from a human donor in a cohort sampled during active COVID-19. The rearrangement combines TRBV5-4 with TRBJ1-2; TRBD1 is possibly the D segment (5 matching bases). Read as DNA, the sequence is TGTGCCAGCAGCTTGTGGGGCAGTGACTATGGCTACACCTTC. The resulting protein is CASSLWGSDYGYTF.